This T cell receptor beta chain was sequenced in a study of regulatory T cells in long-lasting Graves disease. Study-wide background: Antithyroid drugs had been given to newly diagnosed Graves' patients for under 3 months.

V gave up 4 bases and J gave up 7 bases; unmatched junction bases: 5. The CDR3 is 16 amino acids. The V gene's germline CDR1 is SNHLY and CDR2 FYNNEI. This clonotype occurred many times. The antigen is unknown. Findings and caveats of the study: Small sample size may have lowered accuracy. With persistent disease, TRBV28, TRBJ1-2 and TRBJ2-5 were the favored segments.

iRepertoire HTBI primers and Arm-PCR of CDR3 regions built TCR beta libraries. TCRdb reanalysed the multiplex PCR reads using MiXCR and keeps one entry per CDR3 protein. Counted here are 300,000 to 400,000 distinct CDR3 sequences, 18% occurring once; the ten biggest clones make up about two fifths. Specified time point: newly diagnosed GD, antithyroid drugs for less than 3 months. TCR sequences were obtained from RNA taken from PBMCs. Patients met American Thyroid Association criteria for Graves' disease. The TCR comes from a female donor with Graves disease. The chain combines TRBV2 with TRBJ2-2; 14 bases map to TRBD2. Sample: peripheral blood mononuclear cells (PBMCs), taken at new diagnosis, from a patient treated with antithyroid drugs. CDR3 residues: CASSVGTSGSLGELFF. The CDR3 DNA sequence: TGTGCCAGCAGTGTTGGGACTAGCGGGAGTCTCGGGGAGCTGTTTTTT.